The 17 T cell receptor beta chains below were found in one sample sequenced in a study of shared clonotypes between healthy human individuals. Terminally differentiated effector memory CD45RA+ cells were excluded by CCR7 positive selection of CD45RO-negative cells. The repertoire was sequenced with immunoSEQ multiplex PCR; TCRdb's copy has only in-frame clones and lacks some. Among millions of clones listed, about 95% were seen once. Source material: naive CD8+ T cells sorted from blood. The receptors here all came from a man aged 18 to 30 in good health.

This clone was recorded only once. This chain joins TRBV27 and TRBJ2-7, with D uncertain. CDR3 length: 16 amino acids. From germline, CDR1 is MNHEY and CDR2 SMNVEV (reference sequence). Trimming removed 2 bases from V and 1 base from J, with 15 bases in between. The CDR3 region is CASSLVFTLESYEQYF. As DNA, the CDR3 is TGTGCCAGCAGTTTAGTATTCACGTTGGAGTCCTACGAGCAGTACTTC.

This chain joins TRBV7-6 and TRBJ1-1; perhaps TRBD1 as D (5 bases). This CDR3 comprises 13 residues. CDR1 SGHVS and CDR2 FNYEAQ come from the germline V gene. Trimming removed 1 base at V and 10 bases at J, with 13 bases between. DNA for the CDR3: TGTGCCAGCAGCTTAGGGGACGCGTTGCCAGCTTTCTTT. Protein product: CASSLGDALPAFF.

This chain joins TRBV6-5 and TRBJ2-3, with TRBD2 as a possible D gene (5 bases). V lost 10 bases and J 0 bases, leaving 14 bases between the germline ends. The CDR3 is 14 amino acids. Germline V gene data show CDR1 as MNHEY and CDR2 as SVGAGI. The CDR3 is CATGLGASTDTQYF. The CDR3 nucleotides are TGTGCCACCGGGTTGGGAGCGAGCACAGATACGCAGTATTTT.

The V gene is TRBV23-1, the J gene TRBJ1-3, with D possibly TRBD1 on 5 matching bases. TRBV23-1 is an ORF, with its function uncertain. The CDR3 is 17 amino acids. The V gene lost 0 bases and the J gene lost 0 bases, with 12 bases spanning the gap. The CDR3 protein is CASSQSSTGSSGNTIYF. The DNA for the CDR3 is TGCGCCAGCAGTCAATCGAGTACAGGTAGCTCTGGAAACACCATATATTTT.

This rearrangement joins TRBV6-6 to TRBJ1-1; a weak D match, TRBD1 (6 bases). Germline assignment: CDR1 MNHNY and CDR2 SVGAGI (reference sequence). This CDR3 comprises 15 residues. Deletions cut 2 bases from V and 4 bases from J, with 14 bases between. CDR3 protein: CASSYVGGAATEAFF. CDR3 bases: TGTGCCAGCAGTTACGTCGGGGGGGCAGCCACTGAAGCTTTCTTT.

This clone came up a few times. The gene calls are TRBV4-1 and TRBJ1-2; 9 nucleotides match TRBD1. Germline-derived CDR1 and CDR2 are MGHRA and YSYEKL. The CDR3 runs to 15 residues. Trimming took 1 base from V and 5 from J; bases not matched to a gene: 5. CDR3 nucleotides: TGCGCCAGCAGCCAAGCCGACAGGGGGTTTTATGGCTACACCTTC. This translates into CASSQADRGFYGYTF.

The V call is TRBV9, the J call TRBJ2-2; the D is unclear. The CDR3 sequence is 14 residues long. Germline V gene sequence: CDR1 SGDLS, CDR2 YYNGEE. Trimming removed 0 bases from V and 5 bases from J, with 8 bases in between. CDR3 sequence (DNA): TGTGCCAGCAGCGTAGAATGGGTAACCGGGGAGCTGTTTTTT. Protein: CASSVEWVTGELFF.

The rearrangement uses TRBV7-9 and TRBJ1-4, with 9 positions matching TRBD1. The CDR3 has 14 amino acids. V was clipped by 5 bases and J by 10 bases; unmatched bases: 8. Germline V gives CDR1 SEHNR, CDR2 FQNEAQ (reference sequence). This CDR3 reads CASSADRGGGKLFF. DNA for the CDR3: TGTGCCAGCAGCGCGGACAGGGGAGGCGGAAAACTGTTTTTT.

This clone was counted a few times. This chain joins TRBV10-3 and TRBJ1-2; D gene uncertain. The CDR3 contains 17 residues. V was clipped by 0 bases and J by 4 bases, with 18 bases between them. In germline, CDR1 is ENHRY, CDR2 SYGVKD. This chain's CDR3 is CAISESTEGGPVYGYTF. CDR3 coding DNA: TGTGCCATCAGTGAGTCGACGGAGGGAGGGCCTGTCTATGGCTACACCTTC.

This clone was seen just once. The chain employs TRBV19 and TRBJ1-1; tentatively, D is TRBD1 (5 bases). The CDR3 runs 12 residues. V was shortened by 7 bases and J by 4 bases, with 10 bases between the two germline ends. CDR1 and CDR2 from the germline V gene are LNHDA and SQIVND (reference sequence). CDR3 loop: CASNLQGTEAFF. The CDR3 bases are TGTGCCAGTAATCTGCAGGGCACTGAAGCTTTCTTT.

This clone was seen ten or more times. This rearrangement joins TRBV30 to TRBJ1-1; D not certain. V gave up 2 bases and J gave up 6 bases, with 10 bases separating them. This CDR3 region has 12 residues. Germline V gene sequence: CDR1 GTSNPN, CDR2 SVGIG (reference sequence). The DNA for the CDR3 is TGTGCCTGGAGTCCGTGGGAGTCTGAAGCTTTCTTT. Amino acid sequence: CAWSPWESEAFF.

The J gene is TRBJ2-7, the V gene TRBV29-1; a possible D gene is TRBD1 (6 bases). Trimming cost V 5 bases and J 6 bases, with 17 bases left between them. This CDR3 spans 13 amino acids. From germline, CDR1 is SQVTM and CDR2 ANQGSEA. CDR3 sequence (DNA): TGCAGCGTTCTGAATCAGCAGGGGTCCGAGCAGTACTTC. This gives the protein CSVLNQQGSEQYF.

The V call is TRBV4-3, the J call TRBJ1-1; TRBD1 aligns across 7 bases. Germline CDR1 reads LGHNA; CDR2 reads YSLEER. Trimming removed 1 base from V and 8 bases from J; junction bases left unmatched: 7. This CDR3 comprises 14 residues. CDR3 residues: CASSQGRGQSEAFF. The CDR3 DNA sequence: TGCGCCAGCAGCCAAGGGAGGGGGCAGTCCGAAGCTTTCTTT.

The chain employs TRBV10-3 and TRBJ2-7, with 7 bases fitting TRBD1. Trimming removed 4 bases from V and 7 bases from J; junction bases left unmatched: 13. The length of the CDR3 is 15 residues. Per germline, CDR1 ENHRY and CDR2 SYGVKD. The DNA for the CDR3 is TGTGCCATCAGTGGAGGGAACAGGGGATCACAAGAGCAGTACTTC. It translates to CAISGGNRGSQEQYF.

V gene TRBV19 combines with J gene TRBJ2-7; no definite D call. V was clipped by 2 bases and J by 10 bases, with 18 bases between them. Germline CDR1 reads LNHDA; CDR2 reads SQIVND (reference sequence). This CDR3 is 14 amino acids long. This CDR3 is CASSITAAELVQYF. The DNA for the CDR3 is TGTGCCAGTAGTATAACGGCGGCGGAGTTGGTTCAGTACTTC.

The table lists this clone with a count of one. This chain joins TRBV6-5 and TRBJ2-1; 8 nucleotides agree with TRBD2. The ends lost 6 bases at V and 10 bases at J; junction bases unmatched: 14. CDR1 and CDR2 (germline): MNHEY, SVGAGI. The CDR3 has 15 residues. CDR3 nucleotides: TGTGCCAGCAGGCCCCTACCCGGGAGGGTAGACGAGCAGTTCTTC. Protein: CASRPLPGRVDEQFF.

On this clone itself: This likely traces to a read error, being one base from a far larger clone. The sample contains more than one DNA sequence encoding this CDR3. The chain carries TRBV9 and TRBJ2-3; 9 positions agree with TRBD2. Trimming removed 3 bases from V and 3 bases from J; junction bases left unmatched: 8. CDR1 is SGDLS, CDR2 YYNGEE, per germline. The CDR3 totals 16 residues. CDR3 region: CASSEGTSRYTDTQYF. The CDR3 region has the DNA TGTGCCAGCAGCGAGGGGACTAGCCGATATACAGATACGCAGTATTTT. Looking up the rest from reference TRBV9 and TRBJ2-3 gives the full variable domain: DSGVTQTPKHLITATGQRVTLRCSPRSGDLSVYWYQQSLDQGLQFLIQYYNGEERAKGNILERFSAQQFPDLHSELNLSSLELGDSALYFCASSEGTSRYTDTQYFGPGTRLTVL.